The 6 T cell receptor beta chains below come from one sample, sequenced in a study of breast tumors, draining lymph nodes, adjacent tissues. Breast cancer patients provided tissue from their axillary draining lymph nodes. TCRdb reprocessed the multiplex PCR reads with MiXCR, giving one entry per CDR3 protein. The profile shows around 120,000 distinct CDR3 sequences, roughly 21% of them singletons. The sequenced sample consisted of axillary lymph node tissue. All receptors derive from a female donor with breast cancer. Some clones in this sample may be carry-over from other donors' samples.

This clonotype was observed many times. This CDR3 reads CASSYGTGEDGYTF. The CDR3 DNA reads TGTGCCAGCAGTTACGGGACAGGGGAGGATGGCTACACCTTC. V gene TRBV7-9 combines with J gene TRBJ1-2, with 10 bases that match TRBD1. With 6 bases clipped from V and 6 bases from J, the junction kept 7 bases outside the gene matches. This CDR3 has 14 residues. CDR1 and CDR2 (germline): SEHNR, FQNEAQ (reference sequence).

This clonotype was seen just once. Here the CDR3 omits its conserved ending phenylalanine or tryptophan, so a read error is the likely source. This rearrangement joins TRBV7-3 to TRBJ2-2; 8 bases fit TRBD2. This CDR3 comprises 15 residues. CDR1 is SGHTA, CDR2 FQGTGA, per germline. The J segment lost 3 bases and the V segment lost 5 bases, leaving 5 bases of the junction unmatched. The chain's CDR3 is CASSVLAGHTGELFS. CDR3 DNA sequence: TGTGCCAGCAGCGTGCTAGCGGGCCACACCGGGGAGCTGTTTTCT.

The table lists this clonotype with a few counts. V is TRBV5-4 and J is TRBJ2-3; no firm D call. Trimming cost V 3 bases and J 5 bases, with 16 bases left between them. CDR1 and CDR2 (germline): SGHNT, YYREEE (reference sequence). This CDR3 region has 15 residues. The CDR3 spells CASSSSSLGLDTQYF. In DNA, the CDR3 is TGTGCCAGCAGCTCCTCCTCCTTAGGTCTAGATACGCAGTATTTT.

This clonotype occurred many times. The chain joins TRBV19 to TRBJ2-7; the match to TRBD2 covers 8 bases. Trimming at V came to 10 bases and at J to 2 bases, leaving 13 bases not matched to a gene. The CDR3 covers 15 residues. CDR1 is LNHDA, CDR2 SQIVND, per germline (reference sequence). CDR3 loop: CATRVPGGAAYEQYF. The CDR3 DNA reads TGTGCCACCAGAGTACCGGGAGGGGCAGCCTACGAGCAGTACTTC.

Note on this clonotype: This could be a read error, since a much larger clone is one nucleotide away. This chain uses TRBV15 with TRBJ1-2; no reliable D call. The CDR3 is 13 residues long. Germline-derived CDR1 and CDR2 are LNHNV and YYDKDF (reference sequence). The CDR3 bases are TGTGCCGCCAGCAGAGACGGCCTTGGGGGCTACACCTTC. Translated, it gives CAASRDGLGGYTF.

This clonotype was found many times. CDR3 sequence: CASSLGPSPGGEQFF. CDR3 nucleotide sequence: TGTGCCAGCAGCTTAGGGCCTAGCCCGGGTGGTGAGCAGTTCTTC. This sequence joins TRBV11-2 and TRBJ2-1; TRBD2 is a possible D gene (5 bases). Germline V gives CDR1 SGHAT, CDR2 FQNNGV. This CDR3 has 15 amino acids. The germline V and J ends were trimmed by 1 base and 9 bases, with 16 bases remaining between them.